This T cell receptor (beta chain) emerged from a study of T cells after posttransplantation cyclophosphamide. Study observations and caveats: Later blood repertoires were often dominated by clones from the donor CD8+ memory compartment. Skin or GI-infiltrating T cells shared few TRB sequences with blood.

This clone occurred once. The antigen is not known. Germline V gene lookup returns CDR1 MNHNS and CDR2 SASEGT. V lost 4 bases and J lost 5; bases outside the gene matches: 1. The CDR3 is made up of 12 amino acids. Only in-frame clones appear in the TCRdb table, and some are missing; sequencing was by immunoSEQ multiplex PCR. The table includes a few thousand clones, 80% detected once. Treatment was busulfan-fludarabine conditioning, a marrow graft, and cyclophosphamide on days +3 and +4. This TCR derives from a male patient between 45 and 60 years old who received an allogeneic stem cell transplant from a related donor and was CMV-positive. Some of the T cells may derive from the graft donor. Sequenced material: PBMCs, taken after allogeneic stem cell transplant with posttransplant cyclophosphamide. The V and J genes are TRBV6-1 and TRBJ2-5; 7 nucleotides agree with TRBD1. CDR3 region: CASSAQGETQYF. In nucleotides, the CDR3 is TGTGCCAGCAGTGCACAGGGGGAGACCCAGTACTTC.